Included here is one TCR beta chain sequence, with context. What it binds is unknown. This entry belongs to a study of CD8 T cells in Susac syndrome. Overall study findings and caveats: An acknowledgment was made by the study that its TCR sequencing and HLA analysis involved relatively few individuals.

Diagnostic criteria defined recently for definite or probable disease were met by the Susac syndrome patients. The length of the CDR3 is 16 residues. Trimming left V 6 bases short and J 3 bases short, with 18 bases between. Random hexamers served to reverse transcribe roughly 0.45 to 1 ug RNA. Each CDR3 protein gets one entry after TCRdb re-called the immunoSEQ multiplex PCR reads with MiXCR. The data hold approximately 79,000 distinct CDR3 sequences, with roughly 92% observed a single time. This chain uses TRBV12-3 or TRBV12-4 with TRBJ2-1; the D is unclear. The sample consisted of CD8+ T cells from PBMCs. The receptor was derived from a human donor with Susac syndrome. The CDR3 DNA reads as TGTGCCAGCAGCAATTTTTGGGCTAGTGTCTACAATGAGCAGTTCTTC. This sequence encodes CASSNFWASVYNEQFF.